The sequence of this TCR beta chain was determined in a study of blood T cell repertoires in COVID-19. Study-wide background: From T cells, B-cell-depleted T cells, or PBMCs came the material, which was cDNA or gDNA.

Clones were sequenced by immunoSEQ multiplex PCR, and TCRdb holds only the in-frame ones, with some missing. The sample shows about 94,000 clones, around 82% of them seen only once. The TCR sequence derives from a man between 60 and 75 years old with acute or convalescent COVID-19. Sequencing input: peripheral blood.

This CDR3 reads CASSIRQINQPQHF. The CDR3 DNA reads as TGTGCCAGCAGCATCCGACAGATCAATCAGCCCCAGCATTTT. This chain connects TRBV4-2 to TRBJ1-5; D might be TRBD1 (5 bases). CDR1 is LGHNA and CDR2 is YNFKEQ in the germline V gene. CDR3 length: 14 amino acids. Trimming pared 5 bases from V and 3 bases from J, leaving 11 bases between.